The 5 T cell receptor beta chains presented below share a single source sample, sequenced in a study of regulatory T cells in long-lasting Graves disease. Time point described: newly diagnosed GD, antithyroid drugs for less than 3 months. PBMC-extracted RNA yielded the TCR library. Relying on iRepertoire HTBI primers and Arm-PCR of CDR3 regions, the team built TCR beta libraries. TCRdb fed the multiplex PCR reads into MiXCR, producing one record per CDR3 protein. This sample has 550,000 to 700,000 distinct CDR3 sequences, with 15% to 20% found just once. In addition, the sample was reused for a study of T cells in Graves' hyperthyroidism and ophthalmopathy.

This sample comprised peripheral blood mononuclear cells (PBMCs), obtained at new diagnosis, from a patient treated with antithyroid drugs. The receptors come from a man aged 18-30 years with Graves disease.

This clonotype was seen a few times. The chain is built from TRBV20-1 and TRBJ2-4; D is ambiguous. V was clipped by 5 bases and J by 3 bases, with 20 bases between them. The CDR3 length is 16 residues. The germline CDR1 and CDR2 sequences are DFQATT and SNEGSKA (reference sequence). This chain's CDR3 is CSAEHISGGVKNIQYF. CDR3 DNA: TGCAGTGCTGAACATATCTCGGGTGGGGTCAAAAACATTCAGTACTTC.

This clonotype was observed many times. CDR3 region: CASSLAGTQETQYF. As DNA, the CDR3 is TGTGCCAGCAGCTTAGCCGGGACCCAAGAGACCCAGTACTTC. The chain recombines TRBV7-3 with TRBJ2-5; D possibly matches TRBD1 or TRBD2 (5 bases each). This CDR3 spans 14 amino acids. Trimming pared 2 bases from V and 1 base from J, leaving 8 bases between. The germline CDR1 and CDR2 sequences are SGHTA and FQGTGA.

This clonotype was recorded many times. Written as DNA, the CDR3 is TGTGCCAGCAGCTATTCAGGACTAGCGGGTGATAATGAGCAGTTCTTC. This gives the protein CASSYSGLAGDNEQFF. The gene calls are TRBV11-3 and TRBJ2-1, with TRBD2 identical over 11 bases. Germline lookup yields CDR1 SGHNT and CDR2 YENEEA. V lost 4 bases and J lost 7; bases outside the gene matches: 9. The CDR3 spans 16 residues. The full variable domain, rest sourced from reference TRBV11-3 and TRBJ2-1, is EAGVVQSPRYKIIEKKQPVAFWCNPISGHNTLYWYLQNLGQGPELLIRYENEEAVDDSQLPKDRFSAERLKGVDSTLKIQPAELGDSAVYLCASSYSGLAGDNEQFFGPGTRLTVL.

V and J are TRBV9 and TRBJ1-2; TRBD1 is a possible D gene (5 bases). Germline V gene data show CDR1 as SGDLS and CDR2 as YYNGEE. With 4 bases removed from V and 0 bases from J, the gap between germline ends came to 13 bases. The CDR3 is made up of 15 amino acids. The CDR3 DNA reads as TGTGCCAGCAGCACCACAGGAGGAGCTAACTATGGCTACACCTTC. Translation gives CASSTTGGANYGYTF.

In its sample, this clonotype was seen a few times. V and J are TRBV20-1 and TRBJ1-1; no clear D. The CDR3 extends over 12 amino acids. CDR1 and CDR2 (germline): DFQATT, SNEGSKA (reference sequence). V dropped 5 bases and J dropped 1 base, with 8 bases sitting between them. This CDR3 is CSAPQGNTEAFF. In nucleotides, the CDR3 is TGCAGTGCTCCTCAAGGGAACACTGAAGCTTTCTTT.